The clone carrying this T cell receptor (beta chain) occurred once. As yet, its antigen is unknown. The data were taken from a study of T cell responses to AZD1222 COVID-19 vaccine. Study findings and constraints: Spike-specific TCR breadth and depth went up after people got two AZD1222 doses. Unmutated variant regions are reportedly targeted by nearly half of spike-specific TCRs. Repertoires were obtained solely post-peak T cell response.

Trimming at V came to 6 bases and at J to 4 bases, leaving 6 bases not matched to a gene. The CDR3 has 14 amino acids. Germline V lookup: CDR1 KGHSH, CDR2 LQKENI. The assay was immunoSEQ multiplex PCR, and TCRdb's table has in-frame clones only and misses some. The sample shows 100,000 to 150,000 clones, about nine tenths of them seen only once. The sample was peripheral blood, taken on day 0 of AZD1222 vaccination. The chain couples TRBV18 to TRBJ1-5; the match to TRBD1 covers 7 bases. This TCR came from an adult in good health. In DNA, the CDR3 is TGTGCCAGCTCGGACAGGCGAGGGAATCAGCCCCAGCATTTT. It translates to CASSDRRGNQPQHF.